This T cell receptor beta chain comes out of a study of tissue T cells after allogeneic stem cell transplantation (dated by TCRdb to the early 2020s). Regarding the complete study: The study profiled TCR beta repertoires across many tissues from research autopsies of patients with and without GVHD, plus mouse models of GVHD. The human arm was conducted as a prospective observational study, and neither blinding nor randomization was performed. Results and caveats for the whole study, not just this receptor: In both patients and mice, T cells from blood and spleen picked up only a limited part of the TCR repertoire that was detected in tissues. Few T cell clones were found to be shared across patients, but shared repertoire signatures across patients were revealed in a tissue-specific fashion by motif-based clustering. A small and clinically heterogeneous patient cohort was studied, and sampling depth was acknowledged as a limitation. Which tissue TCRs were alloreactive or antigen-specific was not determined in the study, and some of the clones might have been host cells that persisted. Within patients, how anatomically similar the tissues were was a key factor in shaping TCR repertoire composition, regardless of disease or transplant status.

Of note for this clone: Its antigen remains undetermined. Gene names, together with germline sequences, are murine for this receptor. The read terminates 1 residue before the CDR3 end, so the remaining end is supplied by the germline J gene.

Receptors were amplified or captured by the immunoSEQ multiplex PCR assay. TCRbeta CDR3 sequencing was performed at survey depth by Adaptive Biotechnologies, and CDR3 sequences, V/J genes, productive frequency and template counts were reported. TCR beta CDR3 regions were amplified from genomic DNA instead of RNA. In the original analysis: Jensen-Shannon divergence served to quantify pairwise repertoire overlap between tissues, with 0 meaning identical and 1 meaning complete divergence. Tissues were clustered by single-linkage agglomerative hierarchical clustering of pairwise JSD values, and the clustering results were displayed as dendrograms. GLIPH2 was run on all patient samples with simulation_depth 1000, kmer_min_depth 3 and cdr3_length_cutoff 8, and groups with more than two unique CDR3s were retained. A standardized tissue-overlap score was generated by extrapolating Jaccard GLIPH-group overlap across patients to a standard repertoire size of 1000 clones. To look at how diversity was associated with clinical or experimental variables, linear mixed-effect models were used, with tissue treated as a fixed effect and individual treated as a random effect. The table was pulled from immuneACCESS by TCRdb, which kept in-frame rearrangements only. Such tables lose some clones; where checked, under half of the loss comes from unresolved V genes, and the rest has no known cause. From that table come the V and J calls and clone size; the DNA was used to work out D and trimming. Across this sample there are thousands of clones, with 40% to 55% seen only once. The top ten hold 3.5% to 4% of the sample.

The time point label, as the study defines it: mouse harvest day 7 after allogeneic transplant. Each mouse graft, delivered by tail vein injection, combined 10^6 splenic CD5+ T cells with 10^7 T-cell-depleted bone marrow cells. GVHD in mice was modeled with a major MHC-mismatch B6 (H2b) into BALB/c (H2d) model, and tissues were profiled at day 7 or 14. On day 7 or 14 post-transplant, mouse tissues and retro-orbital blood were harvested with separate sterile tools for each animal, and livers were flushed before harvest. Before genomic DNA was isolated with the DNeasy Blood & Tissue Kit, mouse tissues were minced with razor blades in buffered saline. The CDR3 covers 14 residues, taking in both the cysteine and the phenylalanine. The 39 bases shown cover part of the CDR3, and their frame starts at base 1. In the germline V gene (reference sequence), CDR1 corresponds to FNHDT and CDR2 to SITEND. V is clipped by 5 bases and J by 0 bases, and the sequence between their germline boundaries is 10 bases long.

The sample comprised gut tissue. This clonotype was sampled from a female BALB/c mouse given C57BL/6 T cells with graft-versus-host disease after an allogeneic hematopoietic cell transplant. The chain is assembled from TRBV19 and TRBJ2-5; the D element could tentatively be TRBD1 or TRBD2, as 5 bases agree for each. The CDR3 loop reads CASRGTLNQDTQYF. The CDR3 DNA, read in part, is TGTGCCAGCAGGGGGACGCTTAACCAAGACACCCAGTAC.